This T cell receptor (beta chain) was obtained from a study of cytomegalovirus exposure and HLA in healthy donors. PCR primers comprised 60 Vbeta and 13 Jbeta primers. The table came from immunoSEQ multiplex PCR; TCRdb's copy has only in-frame clones and leaves some out. The sample lists some 100,000 clones; around 79% were seen once. CDR1 and CDR2 from the germline V gene are ENHRY and SYGVKD. With 3 bases clipped from V and 0 bases from J, the junction kept 5 bases outside the gene matches. This CDR3 spans 16 amino acids. The source of this sequence is a woman aged 40 to 55 in good health and CMV-seropositive. Sample: PBMCs. V and J are TRBV10-3 and TRBJ2-7; 10 bases are shared with TRBD2. CDR3: CAISDGLAETSYEQYF. Here the CDR3 DNA reads TGTGCCATCAGTGACGGACTAGCGGAAACCTCCTACGAGCAGTACTTC.